This note documents a single TCR beta chain sequence. The specificity of this receptor is unknown. No base quality values were provided; no much bigger clone lies one nucleotide off. V gives up 2 bases and J gives up 4 bases, and the segment between their germline ends measures 11 bases. Taken from cysteine to phenylalanine, the CDR3 has 14 residues. CDR3 DNA only is kept here, 42 bases in frame from base 1. The CDR1 and CDR2 encoded by the germline V gene are MGHRA and YSYEKL. The source of the sample is a study of tumor-infiltrating lymphocytes in oesophageal squamous cell carcinoma (dated by TCRdb to 2016 to 2018). Library creation used PCR. Sequencing relied on an Illumina HiSeq 2000. Using fastp at Q25 and MiXCR, TCRdb reprocessed the public reads and kept productive beta chains. Rows matching on CDR3 protein sequence are summarized as one entry with the most common DNA and genes. This sample has about 16,000 distinct CDR3 sequences in its table, and 40% to 55% of those were observed once. The ten largest clones add up to around 22% of the sample.

This TCR derives from a male donor with esophageal squamous cell carcinoma. Sequencing was performed on esophageal tumor tissue. The chain joins TRBV4-1 to TRBJ1-2, with the D gene not confidently named. CDR3 loop: CASSQSSSAYGYTF. The DNA sequence reads TGCGCCAGCAGCCAAAGCTCAAGCGCCTATGGCTACACCTTC.